The T cell receptor beta chain described here comes from a study of T cells in narcolepsy. This CDR3 is built from 13 residues. Germline assignment: CDR1 MNHEY and CDR2 SMNVEV (reference sequence). V lost 10 bases and J lost 10, with 22 bases in between. General study points: In some patient and control memory CD4+ samples, autoreactive clones were absent.

The repertoire was sequenced with immunoSEQ multiplex PCR; TCRdb's copy has only in-frame clones and lacks some. The sample includes about 33,000 clones, around 90% of them seen just once. Points on this clone: Its cognate antigen is unknown.

The chain has TRBV27 and TRBJ1-2; weak D call: TRBD1 (5 bases). This clonotype was obtained from a human donor with narcolepsy. Sequenced material: CD45RA- memory CD4+ T cells from PBMCs. In DNA, the CDR3 is TGTGCCACCTCCGCCGGGACCTCTAGTATCTACACCTTC. This encodes CATSAGTSSIYTF.